These T cell receptor beta chains were read from a single sample in a study of cytomegalovirus exposure and HLA in healthy donors. Here immunoSEQ multiplex PCR was the method, and the copy in TCRdb shows in-frame clones only, minus some. The sample records approximately 32,000 clones, around 77% being singletons. Sequencing was performed on PBMCs. These receptor sequences come from a young woman in good health and CMV-seropositive. The CDR3 runs from the conserved cysteine through the conserved F or W. The D gene is left open where the match is weak. For some rows the clone size is stated as once, few or many, or as a class when expanded; others skip it.

size	D	V	J	DNA	CDR3
.	TRBD1	TRBV5-1	TRBJ2-2	TGCGCCAGTAAACAGGGGACGAACACCGGGGAGCTGTTTTTT	CASKQGTNTGELFF
few	TRBD2	TRBV27	TRBJ2-1	TGTGCCAGCAGTTCCCTGGGACTAAACAATGAGCAGTTCTTC	CASSSLGLNNEQFF
.	TRBD1	TRBV6-6	TRBJ2-7	TGTGCCAGCAGATACTCGGGACAGTACCTCGACGAGCAGTACTTC	CASRYSGQYLDEQYF
.	TRBD1	TRBV7-6	TRBJ2-7	TGTGCCAGCAGCTACGGACAGGGAGTGTACGAGCAGTACTTC	CASSYGQGVYEQYF
.	.	TRBV5-6	TRBJ2-5	TGTGCCAGCAGTCTGAGGGGGACACAAGAGACCCAGTACTTC	CASSLRGTQETQYF
once	TRBD1	TRBV7-9	TRBJ1-2	TGTGCCAGCAGCTCTCTGGACAGGGAGGCCTATGGCTACACCTTC	CASSSLDREAYGYTF
.	.	TRBV10-3	TRBJ1-4	TGTGCCATCAGTGATAGGGACAATAAACTGTTTTTT	CAISDRDNKLFF
.	.	TRBV5-6	TRBJ1-6	TGTGCCAGCAGCTTGGTTCCCGAGGGTCCCGCGCCCCTCCACTTT	CASSLVPEGPAPLHF
.	.	TRBV18	TRBJ1-2	TGTGCCAGCTCACCACCCAGGTTCTATGGCTACACCTTC	CASSPPRFYGYTF
.	TRBD1	TRBV6-4	TRBJ1-1	TGTGCCAGCAGACCCCTAGGACAGGGCTCTGAAGCTTTCTTT	CASRPLGQGSEAFF
.	.	TRBV28	TRBJ1-2	TGTGCCAGCAGCTTTAAAGCGACAGTTTCCTATGGCTACACCTTC	CASSFKATVSYGYTF
.	.	TRBV2	TRBJ1-4	TGTGCCAGCAGATTCAGGGGTGGGAATGAAAAACTGTTTTTT	CASRFRGGNEKLFF
.	TRBD1	TRBV6-1	TRBJ1-1	TGTGCCAGCAGGACAGGGTTCGCTGAAGCTTTCTTT	CASRTGFAEAFF
.	.	TRBV27	TRBJ2-7	TGTGCCAGCAGTTTCGGGGGTGAAGGCGAGCAGTACTTC	CASSFGGEGEQYF
.	TRBD1	TRBV7-9	TRBJ1-1	TGTGCCAGCAGCAGCCCAGGACAGGACACTGAAGCTTTCTTT	CASSSPGQDTEAFF
.	TRBD1	TRBV7-2	TRBJ2-1	TGTGCCAGCAGCCCCCAACAGGGGGTATATGAGCAGTTCTTC	CASSPQQGVYEQFF
.	.	TRBV5-8	TRBJ1-1	TGTGCCAGCACCTGGATTGTGGGCCGATATAGGAACACTGAAGCTTTCTTT	CASTWIVGRYRNTEAFF
.	.	TRBV14	TRBJ2-2	TGTGCCAGCAGCGGGGGCAACACCGGGGAGCTGTTTTTT	CASSGGNTGELFF